One sample yielded the 22 T cell receptor beta chains listed below, sequenced in a study of tumor-infiltrating lymphocytes in primary liver carcinoma. Reverse transcription of about 500 ng total RNA with a constant-region primer produced TCR beta cDNA. For TCR beta, libraries were produced by three nested multiplex PCR rounds using slightly modified ARM-PCR. TRBV1-TRBV30 forward primers paired with a C-beta reverse primer were used in the first two PCR rounds, which ran approximately 10 cycles each. TCRdb itself ran the multiplex PCR reads through MiXCR, one entry per CDR3 protein. The repertoire holds about 99,000 distinct CDR3 sequences, with about 70% as singletons. Joint extraction of RNA and DNA used about 17-31 mg of bulk tissue that was unsorted. Sequencing was done on a sample of liver tumor tissue from sampling region 5. The subset was: tumor region T5, tumor centre. The receptors come from a woman aged 55-69 years with primary liver carcinoma and hepatitis B virus infection.

This clonotype was seen many times. The chain carries TRBV10-3 and TRBJ2-2, with 9 bases fitting TRBD2. Per germline, CDR1 ENHRY and CDR2 SYGVKD. CDR3 length: 16 residues. V was clipped by 6 bases and J by 0 bases; unmatched bases: 5. The CDR3 bases are TGTGCCATCAGCGCTCTAGCGGGAACGAACACCGGGGAGCTGTTTTTT. It codes for CAISALAGTNTGELFF.

Remarks on this clonotype: It is likely a read error, because the conserved phenylalanine at the end of the CDR3 is missing. The V and J genes are TRBV4-1 and TRBJ2-1; 9 nucleotides align to TRBD2. The CDR3 has 20 residues. The V gene's germline CDR1 is MGHRA and CDR2 YSYEKL. The CDR3 nucleotides are TGCGCCAGCAGCCCAATTCCCGGGACTAGCTTCGAGAGCTCCTACAATGAACAGTTCTCC. Its protein product is CASSPIPGTSFESSYNEQFS.

This rearrangement joins TRBV6-5 to TRBJ2-7, with D perhaps TRBD1 (5 bases). From germline, CDR1 is MNHEY and CDR2 SVGAGI. There are 13 residues in the CDR3. V was clipped by 5 bases and J by 3 bases, with 11 bases between them. The CDR3 DNA reads as TGTGCCAGCAGTCAGGACACAGACTACGAGCAGTACTTC. Translation: CASSQDTDYEQYF.

This chain links TRBV29-1 with TRBJ2-2, with D possibly matching TRBD1 (6 bases). The CDR3 is made up of 14 amino acids. V was trimmed by 8 bases and J by 2 bases, leaving 15 bases between them. Looked up from germline, CDR1 is SQVTM and CDR2 is ANQGSEA. The CDR3 nucleotides read TGCAGCATTATCAGGGGCTCAAACACCGGGGAGCTGTTTTTT. This sequence encodes CSIIRGSNTGELFF.

About this clonotype: At one of its ends the junction is not consistent with the germline gene, which may arise from a read error. The chain carries TRBV11-2 and TRBJ2-2; D perhaps matches TRBD2 (6 bases). Germline V gene sequence: CDR1 SGHAT, CDR2 FQNNGV. This CDR3 region has 17 residues. The DNA of the CDR3 is TGTGCCAGCAGCTTAGTGGGGGGAGCAAGGAACACCGGGGTGCTGTTCTTT. Protein product: CASSLVGGARNTGVLFF. Complete variable domain (other parts from reference TRBV11-2 and TRBJ2-2): EAGVAQSPRYKIIEKRQSVAFWCNPISGHATLYWYQQILGQGPKLLIQFQNNGVVDDSQLPKDRFSAERLKGVDSTLKIQPAKLEDSAVYLCASSLVGGARNTGVLFFGEGSRLTVL.

On this clonotype: Given a much more abundant clone one base away, this may be a read error. The rearrangement joins TRBV6-1 to TRBJ1-5; D is ambiguous. The CDR3 contains 14 residues. From germline, CDR1 is MNHNS and CDR2 SASEGT. The CDR3 sequence is CVSTKGAANQPQHF. CDR3 nucleotides: TGTGTCAGCACGAAAGGCGCGGCTAATCAGCCCCAGCATTTT.

The rearrangement links TRBV11-3 to TRBJ1-4; no firm D call. Trimming took 5 bases from V and 10 from J, leaving 17 bases between them. In germline, CDR1 is SGHNT, CDR2 YENEEA. The CDR3 totals 14 residues. The CDR3 sequence: CASSHRASGGKLFF. CDR3 coding DNA: TGTGCCAGCAGCCATCGTGCTTCTGGTGGAAAACTGTTTTTT.

By sample fraction, this clonotype is medium-sized. The gene calls are TRBV29-1 and TRBJ2-3, with TRBD1 matching over 8 bases. Germline V gene lookup returns CDR1 SQVTM and CDR2 ANQGSEA. The CDR3 runs 15 residues. V was clipped by 2 bases and J by 1 base; unmatched bases: 5. This chain's CDR3 is CSVEIRGRGTDTQYF. In nucleotides, the CDR3 is TGCAGCGTTGAAATCAGGGGGCGAGGCACAGATACGCAGTATTTT.

This clonotype was counted ten times or more. The gene calls are TRBV30 and TRBJ1-5; D call uncertain. The germline V gene has CDR1 GTSNPN and CDR2 SVGIG (reference sequence). V lost 4 bases and J 0 bases, leaving 7 bases between the germline ends. This CDR3 region has 13 residues. CDR3 nucleotides: TGTGCCTGGACAGCTGATAGCAATCAGCCCCAGCATTTT. Protein product: CAWTADSNQPQHF.

Comment on this clonotype: Given the absence of the conserved phenylalanine or tryptophan at the CDR3 end, a read error is likely. The J gene is TRBJ1-2, the V gene TRBV6-6; D not certain. This CDR3 has 16 amino acids. CDR1 MNHNY and CDR2 SVGAGI come from the germline V gene (reference sequence). The CDR3 reads CASCYSSGRTGYGYTL. For the CDR3, the DNA is TGTGCCAGCTGTTACTCGAGTGGCAGAACTGGTTATGGCTACACCTTA.

This clonotype was detected many times. V and J are TRBV10-3 and TRBJ2-1; 9 bases are shared with TRBD1. Germline V lookup: CDR1 ENHRY, CDR2 SYGVKD. V was pared by 2 bases and J by 6 bases, with 8 bases of the junction left unmatched. The CDR3 has 16 amino acids. CDR3 amino acids: CAISEMDRGVGNEQFF. CDR3 nucleotide sequence: TGTGCCATCAGTGAGATGGACAGGGGAGTGGGCAATGAGCAGTTCTTC.

Notes on this clonotype: At one end, the junction sequence differs from germline, possibly due to a read error. The genes are TRBV6-6 and TRBJ1-1; D is uncertain. The CDR3 is 14 residues long. The V gene's germline CDR1 is MNHNY and CDR2 SVGAGI (reference sequence). The CDR3 sequence: CANIRGGVDTESFF. In nucleotides, the CDR3 is TGTGCCAACATCAGAGGCGGTGTAGACACTGAATCTTTCTTT.

Comments on this clonotype: The CDR3 end shows no conserved phenylalanine or tryptophan, and so a read error is likely. CDR3: CASSLPGGYEQYY. CDR3 nucleotide sequence: TGTGCCAGCAGTTTACCAGGGGGCTACGAGCAGTACTAC. The chain has TRBV28 and TRBJ2-7, with 7 bases fitting TRBD1. The V gene end was trimmed by 2 bases and the J gene end by 3 bases; junction bases not matched to a gene: 1. CDR3 length: 13 residues. Germline assignment: CDR1 MDHEN and CDR2 SYDVKM.

This rearrangement joins TRBV12-5 to TRBJ1-1; no firm D call. The CDR3 contains 14 residues. V was clipped by 7 bases and J by 4 bases, with 16 bases between them. CDR1 is LGHNT and CDR2 is FRNRAP in the germline V gene. The CDR3 protein is CASVATRVVTEAFF. CDR3 in DNA: TGTGCTAGTGTTGCTACAAGGGTTGTCACTGAAGCTTTCTTT.

Turning to this clonotype: This sequence may be a read error, since a much larger clone differs from it by one base. The chain employs TRBV28 and TRBJ2-5; a weak D match, TRBD1 (6 bases). Germline CDR1 MDHEN, CDR2 SYDVKM. The length of the CDR3 is 17 residues. The CDR3 sequence is CPSNSGGIVKGVETQYF. The CDR3 nucleotides are TGTCCCAGCAACTCTGGGGGCATCGTAAAAGGAGTGGAGACCCAGTACTTC.

For this clonotype: It is unclear where the CDR3 begins or ends on the DNA, so no DNA is shown, and the CDR3 is as TCRdb lists it. The V gene is TRBV29-1, the J gene TRBJ2-2; the table assigns TRBD1, which was not confirmed against the DNA. Germline V gives CDR1 SQVTM, CDR2 ANQGSEA. Termini included, the CDR3 measures 12 amino acids. This chain's CDR3 is CSVGWGAGGLFF.

This clonotype has a handful of counts. This chain uses TRBV7-9 with TRBJ2-1; a weak D match, TRBD2 (6 bases). CDR1 is SEHNR and CDR2 is FQNEAQ in the germline V gene (reference sequence). The V end was cut by 2 bases, the J end by 0 bases, with 8 bases between. There are 15 residues in the CDR3. This CDR3 reads CASSLSGASYNEQFF. The CDR3 nucleotides are TGTGCCAGCAGCTTATCGGGAGCCTCCTACAATGAGCAGTTCTTC. The variable domain in full, with the rest retrieved from reference TRBV7-9 and TRBJ2-1, is DTGVSQNPRHKITKRGQNVTFRCDPISEHNRLYWYRQTLGQGPEFLTYFQNEAQLEKSRLLSDRFSAERPKGSFSTLEIQRTEQGDSAMYLCASSLSGASYNEQFFGPGTRLTVL.

This chain uses TRBV29-1 with TRBJ2-5; D remains ambiguous. Germline values: CDR1 SQVTM, CDR2 ANQGSEA. CDR3 length: 13 amino acids. The CDR3 nucleotides are TGCATCGCCGAGGAGCGTGGACGGGAGACCCAGTACTTC. This codes for CIAEERGRETQYF.

This clonotype was observed once. V and J are TRBV29-1 and TRBJ2-3, with 8 bases identical to TRBD1. Germline loops: CDR1 SQVTM, CDR2 ANQGSEA. Unmatched junction bases numbered 5, after V lost 6 bases and J lost 0 bases. The CDR3 sequence is 14 residues long. The CDR3 is CSVYRGESTDTQYF. As DNA, the CDR3 is TGCAGCGTATACAGGGGGGAGAGCACAGATACGCAGTATTTT.

The rearrangement joins TRBV18 to TRBJ2-1; TRBD2 matches at 9 bases. The V segment lost 8 bases and the J segment 5 bases; nucleotides outside the gene matches: 13. Germline-derived CDR1 and CDR2 are KGHSH and LQKENI. CDR3 length: 16 residues. CDR3: CASTLVQGTSHNEQFF. CDR3 in DNA: TGTGCCAGCACACTAGTCCAAGGGACTAGCCACAATGAGCAGTTCTTC.

The sample holds one count of this clonotype. A read error may be the cause here, since a much bigger clone is one base away. V gene TRBV5-6 combines with J gene TRBJ2-3; no clear D. Germline CDR1 and CDR2: SGHDT and YYEEEE. Trimming left V 4 bases short and J 5 bases short, with 14 bases between. The CDR3 extends over 14 amino acids. As DNA, the CDR3 is TGTGCCAGCAGCCGTCAGACCCGCATAGATACGCAGTATTTT. Translating gives CASSRQTRIDTQYF.

Notes on this clonotype: The junction does not match germline at one end; this may be a read error. The chain recombines TRBV6-1 with TRBJ1-2, with 9 positions matching TRBD1. The CDR3 is 14 amino acids. Per germline, CDR1 MNHNS and CDR2 SASEGT. The CDR3 DNA follows: TGTGCCATCAGTGAAAACTGGACAGGGGAAGGTTACACCTTC. Protein: CAISENWTGEGYTF.